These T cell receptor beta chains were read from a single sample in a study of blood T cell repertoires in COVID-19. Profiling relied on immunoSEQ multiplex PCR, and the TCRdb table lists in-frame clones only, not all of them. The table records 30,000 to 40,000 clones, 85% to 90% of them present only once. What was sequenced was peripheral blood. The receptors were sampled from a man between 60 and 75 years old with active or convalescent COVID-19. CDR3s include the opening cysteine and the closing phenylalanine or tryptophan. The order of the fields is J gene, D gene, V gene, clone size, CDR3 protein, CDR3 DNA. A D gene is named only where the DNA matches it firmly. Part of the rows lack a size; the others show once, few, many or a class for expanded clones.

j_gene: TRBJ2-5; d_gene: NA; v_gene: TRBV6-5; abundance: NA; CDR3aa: CASSRQVSQETQYF; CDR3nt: TGTGCCAGCAGTCGACAGGTGTCCCAAGAGACCCAGTACTTC
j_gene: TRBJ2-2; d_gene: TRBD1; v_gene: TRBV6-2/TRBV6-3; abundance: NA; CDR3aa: CASSRSGTGPGELFF; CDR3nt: TGTGCCAGCAGTCGATCCGGGACAGGGCCCGGGGAGCTGTTTTTT
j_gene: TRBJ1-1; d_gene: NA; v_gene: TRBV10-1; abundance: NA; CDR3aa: CASSGGRGTEAFF; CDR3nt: TGCGCCAGCAGTGGAGGGAGAGGGACTGAAGCTTTCTTT
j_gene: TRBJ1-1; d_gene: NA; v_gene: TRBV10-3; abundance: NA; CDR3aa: CAILPAENTGEAFF; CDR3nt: TGTGCCATCCTCCCCGCGGAAAACACAGGGGAAGCTTTCTTT
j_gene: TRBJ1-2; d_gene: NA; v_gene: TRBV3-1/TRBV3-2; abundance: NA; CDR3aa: CASSQGGGLYGYTF; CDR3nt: TGTGCCAGCAGCCAAGGGGGGGGGCTCTATGGCTACACCTTC
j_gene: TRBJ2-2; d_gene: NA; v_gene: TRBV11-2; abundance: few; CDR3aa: CASSLDSFGELFF; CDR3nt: TGTGCCAGCAGCTTAGATAGTTTCGGGGAGCTGTTTTTT
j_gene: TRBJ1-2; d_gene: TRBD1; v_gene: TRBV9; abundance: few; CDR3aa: CASSVGDRQLTYGYTF; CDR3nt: TGTGCCAGCAGCGTAGGGGACAGACAGTTAACATATGGCTACACCTTC
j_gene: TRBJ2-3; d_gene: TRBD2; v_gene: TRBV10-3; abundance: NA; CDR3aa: CAIRNSGGADTQYF; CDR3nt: TGTGCCATCAGAAATAGCGGGGGGGCGGATACGCAGTATTTT
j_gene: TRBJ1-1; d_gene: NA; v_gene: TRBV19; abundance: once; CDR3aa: CASRETHGGTEAFF; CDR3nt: TGTGCCAGTAGGGAAACCCACGGGGGCACTGAAGCTTTCTTT
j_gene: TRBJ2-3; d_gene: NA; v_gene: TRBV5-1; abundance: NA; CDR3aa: CASSLALITSTDTQYF; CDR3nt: TGCGCCAGCAGCTTGGCCCTGATTACTAGCACAGATACGCAGTATTTT
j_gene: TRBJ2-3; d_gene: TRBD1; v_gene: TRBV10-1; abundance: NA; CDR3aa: CASSETGGIGTDTQYF; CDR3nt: TGCGCCAGCAGTGAGACAGGGGGCATAGGCACAGATACGCAGTATTTT
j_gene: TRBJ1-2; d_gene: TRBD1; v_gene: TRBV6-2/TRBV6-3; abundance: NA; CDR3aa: CASSKGRRDRVGYTF; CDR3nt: TGTGCCAGCAGCAAAGGGCGACGGGACAGGGTTGGCTACACCTTC